Below, one T cell receptor beta chain is given with its context. The read ends 3 residues before the CDR3 terminus; that terminus is restored from the germline J gene. Profiled with immunoSEQ multiplex PCR; TCRdb holds only in-frame clones, not every one. This sample lists around 29,000 clones; its ten largest clones have roughly 2.8%. The V and J ends lost 3 bases and 5 bases respectively, with 20 bases between them. This CDR3 has 17 amino acids. This sample was taken from a study of T cells in women clearing cervical HPV infection. Looking at the study overall: For cases, blood was sampled a median roughly 150 days after lesion detection, interquartile range about 90 to 200 days.

All donors had a single incident cervical HPV16 infection, not prevalent. The specimen sequenced was blood buffy coat. The J gene is TRBJ1-5, the V gene TRBV12-3 or TRBV12-4; a weak D match, TRBD1 (5 bases). The receptor's source is a woman aged 18-70 years with a cervical HPV16 infection that either progressed to CIN3+ or cleared (not recorded which). The part of the CDR3 DNA that was read is TGTGCCAGCAGTTTGAATAAAGGAGCAGGGCTTGATCAGCCC. Its protein product is CASSLNKGAGLDQP. The CDR3 in full is CASSLNKGAGLDQPQHF.